This TCR beta chain was identified during a study of blood T cell repertoires in COVID-19. Per the germline V gene, CDR1 is SGHRS and CDR2 is YFSETQ. Trimming cost V 4 bases and J 5 bases; bases outside gene matches: 10. The CDR3 contains 15 residues. Donors in Cohort 3 who had recovered were those with two negative PCRs, healthcare professional clearance, or resolution of their symptoms. Data came from immunoSEQ multiplex PCR; TCRdb stores just in-frame clones and leaves some out. The table has approximately 230,000 clones, just under 85% seen once. The source is a man in his forties who had recovered from COVID-19. Material: PBMCs or T cells enriched from blood (not recorded which). J is TRBJ2-5 and V is TRBV5-1; 8 bases are a match to TRBD2. CDR3: CASSPGTRAGETQYF. DNA for the CDR3: TGCGCCAGCAGCCCCGGGACTAGGGCTGGGGAGACCCAGTACTTC.